This entry lists 9 T cell receptor beta chains sequenced from one sample in a study of human T cells and chemical hapten exposure. Time point: patch test 2, 6 weeks after DPC sensitization. The treatment denotes: therapeutic diphenylcyclopropenone sensitization with weekly scalp DPC. One entry per CDR3 protein, called by TCRdb with MiXCR from the RACE reads. The sample gives roughly 140,000 distinct CDR3 sequences, 12% of which show up once; about 1.3% is in the top ten. The sequences come from whole blood, collected in connection with sensitization to the hapten diphenylcyclopropenone (DPC). The receptor source for this set is a woman between 50 and 59 years old with alopecia areata. Some clones in this sample may be carry-over from other donors' samples.

This clonotype was observed a handful of times. V gene TRBV6-2 or TRBV6-3 combines with J gene TRBJ2-2, with 12 bases that match TRBD2. V trimming: 5 bases; J trimming: 5 bases; junction bases outside the gene matches: 6. The CDR3 has 16 amino acids. Germline V gene sequence: CDR1 MNHEY, CDR2 SVGEGT. CDR3 nucleotide sequence: TGTGCCAGCAGTGATGCCGGGACTAGCGGGACCGGGGAGCTGTTTTTT. Translation: CASSDAGTSGTGELFF.

This clonotype appeared many times. The rearrangement uses TRBV12-3 or TRBV12-4 and TRBJ2-7, with 8 bases aligning to TRBD2. The CDR3 length is 14 residues. J lost 2 bases, V lost 5 bases, and 5 bases had no gene match. The CDR3 bases are TGTGCCAGCAGTCCTAGCGGGTCTCCCTACGAGCAGTACTTC. Its translation is CASSPSGSPYEQYF.

This clonotype has only a few counts. The chain has TRBV20-1 and TRBJ2-1; 13 nucleotides align to TRBD2. Germline V gene lookup returns CDR1 DFQATT and CDR2 SNEGSKA (reference sequence). V was pared by 2 bases and J by 1 base, with 8 bases of the junction left unmatched. The CDR3 extends over 18 amino acids. The CDR3 region is CSARTSGRAESSYNEQFF. CDR3 bases: TGCAGTGCTAGAACTAGCGGGAGGGCCGAATCATCCTACAATGAGCAGTTCTTC.

This clonotype was counted a few times. This chain connects TRBV19 to TRBJ2-6; 9 positions agree with TRBD1. V lost 10 bases to trimming and J lost 0 bases; unmatched junction nucleotides: 7. Germline assignment: CDR1 LNHDA and CDR2 SQIVND (reference sequence). This CDR3 has 16 amino acids. The CDR3: CATKTGGSSGANVLTF. As DNA, the CDR3 is TGTGCCACCAAGACAGGGGGTAGCTCTGGGGCCAACGTCCTGACTTTC.

This clonotype occurred a few times. The chain combines TRBV5-4 with TRBJ2-3, with a weak D call TRBD2 (5 bases). V was cut by 4 bases and J by 3 bases, with 15 bases left in between. The CDR3 has 15 residues. CDR1 is SGHNT and CDR2 is YYREEE in the germline V gene (reference sequence). The CDR3: CASSVDLTPTDTQYF. The CDR3 nucleotides are TGTGCCAGCAGCGTGGACTTAACCCCAACAGATACGCAGTATTTT.

In this sample, this clonotype turned up a few times. This chain joins TRBV5-1 and TRBJ1-2; 7 nucleotides align to TRBD1. The CDR3 sequence is 14 residues long. The germline gives CDR1 SGHRS, CDR2 YFSETQ. V was clipped by 3 bases and J by 0 bases; unmatched bases: 2. The CDR3 nucleotides read TGCGCCAGCAGCTGGGGACAGACTAACTATGGCTACACCTTC. This sequence encodes CASSWGQTNYGYTF.

The sample holds a few counts of this clonotype. J is TRBJ2-2 and V is TRBV27; 9 positions agree with TRBD1. The CDR3 consists of 14 residues. Losses at the gene ends were 6 bases for V and 6 bases for J; bases not matched to a gene: 5. Germline lookup yields CDR1 MNHEY and CDR2 SMNVEV (reference sequence). CDR3 DNA: TGTGCCAGCAGGACAGGGGGAGGTGCCGGGGAGCTGTTTTTT. Amino acids: CASRTGGGAGELFF.

This chain connects TRBV7-2 to TRBJ1-1; a possible D gene is TRBD1 (6 bases). Germline lookup yields CDR1 SGHTA and CDR2 FQGNSA. The CDR3 totals 15 residues. V gave up 4 bases and J gave up 8 bases, with 20 bases separating them. The CDR3 DNA reads as TGTGCCAGCAGCTCCTCCTGGGGGCCTACGATCGAAGCTTTCTTT. It codes for CASSSSWGPTIEAFF.

The chain couples TRBV4-1 to TRBJ1-1, with D perhaps matching TRBD1 (5 bases). CDR3 size: 18 residues. CDR1 and CDR2 from the germline V gene are MGHRA and YSYEKL. Trimming removed 4 bases from V and 3 bases from J, with 24 bases in between. CDR3 sequence: CASSRSGMGSEGDTEAFF. CDR3 nucleotide sequence: TGCGCCAGCAGCCGGTCGGGAATGGGTTCAGAAGGGGACACTGAAGCTTTCTTT.